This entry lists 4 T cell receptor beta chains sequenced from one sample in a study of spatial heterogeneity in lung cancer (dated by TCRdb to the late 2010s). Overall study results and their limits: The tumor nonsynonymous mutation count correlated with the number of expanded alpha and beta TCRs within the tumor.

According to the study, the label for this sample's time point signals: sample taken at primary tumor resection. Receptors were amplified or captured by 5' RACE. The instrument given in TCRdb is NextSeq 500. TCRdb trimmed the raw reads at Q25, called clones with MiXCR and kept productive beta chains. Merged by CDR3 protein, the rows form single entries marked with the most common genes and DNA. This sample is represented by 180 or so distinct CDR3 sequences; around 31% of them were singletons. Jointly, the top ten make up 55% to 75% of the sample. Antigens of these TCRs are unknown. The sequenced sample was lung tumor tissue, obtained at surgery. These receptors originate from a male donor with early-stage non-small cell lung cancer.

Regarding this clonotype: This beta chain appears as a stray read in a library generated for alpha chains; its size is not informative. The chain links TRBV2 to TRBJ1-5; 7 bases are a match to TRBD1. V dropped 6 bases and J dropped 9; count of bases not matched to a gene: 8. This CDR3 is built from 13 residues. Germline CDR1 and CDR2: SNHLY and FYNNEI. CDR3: CASRATGVGPQHF. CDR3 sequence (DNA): TGTGCCAGCAGAGCCACAGGGGTAGGGCCCCAGCATTTT. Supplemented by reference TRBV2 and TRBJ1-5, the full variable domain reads EPEVTQTPSHQVTQMGQEVILRCVPISNHLYFYWYRQILGQKVEFLVSFYNNEISEKSEIFDDQFSVERPDGSNFTLKIRSTKLEDSAMYFCASRATGVGPQHFGDGTRLSIL.

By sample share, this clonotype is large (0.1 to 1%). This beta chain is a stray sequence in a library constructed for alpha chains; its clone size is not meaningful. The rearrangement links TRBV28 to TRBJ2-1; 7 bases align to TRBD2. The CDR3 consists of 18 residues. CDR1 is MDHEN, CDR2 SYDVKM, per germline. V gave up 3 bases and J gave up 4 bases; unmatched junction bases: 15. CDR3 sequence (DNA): TGTGCCAGCAGTTTCCTACACCCGGGGAGGGCGGGGTACAATGAGCAGTTCTTC. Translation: CASSFLHPGRAGYNEQFF. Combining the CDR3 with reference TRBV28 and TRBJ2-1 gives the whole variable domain DVKVTQSSRYLVKRTGEKVFLECVQDMDHENMFWYRQDPGLGLRLIYFSYDVKMKEKGDIPEGYSVSREKKERFSLILESASTNQTSMYLCASSFLHPGRAGYNEQFFGPGTRLTVL.

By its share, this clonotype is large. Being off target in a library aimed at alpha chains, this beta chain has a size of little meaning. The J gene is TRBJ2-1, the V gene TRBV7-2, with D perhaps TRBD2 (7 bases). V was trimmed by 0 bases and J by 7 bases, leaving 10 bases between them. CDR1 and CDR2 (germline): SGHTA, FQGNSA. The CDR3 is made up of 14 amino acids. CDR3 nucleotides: TGTGCCAGCAGCTTAGCGGGGGGGCCTAATGAGCAGTTCTTC. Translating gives CASSLAGGPNEQFF.

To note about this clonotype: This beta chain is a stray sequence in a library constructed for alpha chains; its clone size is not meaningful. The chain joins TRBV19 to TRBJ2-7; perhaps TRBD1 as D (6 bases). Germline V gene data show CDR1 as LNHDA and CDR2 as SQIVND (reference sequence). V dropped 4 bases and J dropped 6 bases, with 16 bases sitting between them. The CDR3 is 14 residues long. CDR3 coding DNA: TGTGCCAGTAGTACGAGACAGGACCTGTCCGAGCAGTACTTC. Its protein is CASSTRQDLSEQYF.